These 31 T cell receptor beta chains were all obtained from the same sample, sequenced in a study of blood T cell repertoires in COVID-19. Assay: immunoSEQ multiplex PCR; the TCRdb copy retains only in-frame clones and omits some. The repertoire holds 200,000 to 300,000 clones, with approximately 88% as singletons. The specimen was peripheral blood. Receptors originate from a human donor in a cohort sampled during active COVID-19.

CDR3 amino acids: CASSYFNEQFF. CDR3 coding DNA: TGTGCCAGCAGCTATTTTAATGAGCAGTTCTTC. The V call is TRBV27, the J call TRBJ2-1, with D uncertain. From germline, CDR1 is MNHEY and CDR2 SMNVEV (reference sequence). CDR3 size: 11 residues. V lost 6 bases and J 7 bases, leaving 7 bases between the germline ends.

The CDR3 DNA sequence: TGTGCCAGTAGTATAGTATTATTGCGGGACACTGAAGCTTTCTTT. Translation: CASSIVLLRDTEAFF. The chain joins TRBV19 to TRBJ1-1; D unclear. V was shortened by 1 base and J by 3 bases, with 12 bases between the two germline ends. The germline gives CDR1 LNHDA, CDR2 SQIVND (reference sequence). The CDR3 runs to 15 residues.

In this sample, this clone turned up a few times. The chain links TRBV27 to TRBJ2-7; 9 bases agree with TRBD2. The CDR3 is made up of 15 amino acids. Unmatched junction bases numbered 9, after V lost 6 bases and J lost 3 bases. In germline, CDR1 is MNHEY, CDR2 SMNVEV (reference sequence). CDR3 loop: CASRPPTSGIYEQYF. CDR3 sequence (DNA): TGTGCCAGCAGGCCCCCGACTAGCGGAATCTACGAGCAGTACTTC.

This clone occurred a few times. Other DNA sequences in the sample encode the same CDR3. The rearrangement joins TRBV9 to TRBJ2-7, with unresolved D. Trimming cost V 3 bases and J 3 bases, with 4 bases left between them. The length of the CDR3 is 11 residues. CDR1 and CDR2 from the germline V gene are SGDLS and YYNGEE. Written as DNA, the CDR3 is TGTGCCAGCAGCGCCGGCTACGAGCAGTACTTC. Its protein is CASSAGYEQYF.

The V and J genes are TRBV10-3 and TRBJ2-5; 11 bases are a match to TRBD1. The CDR3 extends over 15 amino acids. Germline V gives CDR1 ENHRY, CDR2 SYGVKD. Trimming removed 1 base from V and 9 bases from J; junction bases left unmatched: 7. The CDR3 region has the DNA TGTGCCATCAGTGAGTTGGACAGGGGGCTTTCGGCCCAGTACTTC. Its translation is CAISELDRGLSAQYF.

This chain connects TRBV27 to TRBJ1-4; 10 positions agree with TRBD1. The CDR3 consists of 14 residues. The germline CDR1 and CDR2 sequences are MNHEY and SMNVEV (reference sequence). The J segment lost 7 bases and the V segment lost 6 bases, leaving 5 bases of the junction unmatched. CDR3 sequence (DNA): TGTGCCAGCAGGAACCGGGACAGGGGTGAAAAACTGTTTTTT. As protein: CASRNRDRGEKLFF.

The chain uses TRBV27 and TRBJ2-7; D gene unclear. CDR3 length: 13 amino acids. Germline V lookup: CDR1 MNHEY, CDR2 SMNVEV (reference sequence). V gave up 4 bases and J gave up 2 bases, with 9 bases separating them. The CDR3 coding sequence is TGTGCCAGCAGTTCGGCCGGAGCCTACGAGCAGTACTTC. The encoded protein is CASSSAGAYEQYF.

On this clone itself: The identical CDR3 is also encoded by other nucleotide sequences in the sample. V is TRBV19 and J is TRBJ1-2; 9 nucleotides align to TRBD1. CDR1 and CDR2 (germline): LNHDA, SQIVND (reference sequence). V shed 2 bases, J shed 6 bases, and the junction held 1 base outside the gene matches. There are 13 residues in the CDR3. CDR3 loop: CASSITGGNGYTF. CDR3 bases: TGTGCCAGTAGTATAACAGGGGGCAATGGCTACACCTTC.

The V call is TRBV28, the J call TRBJ2-5; TRBD1 matches at 8 bases. The CDR3 runs 16 residues. Germline assignment: CDR1 MDHEN and CDR2 SYDVKM. The J segment lost 5 bases and the V segment lost 1 base, leaving 9 bases of the junction unmatched. The chain's CDR3 is CASSLSAQGVGETQYF. CDR3 coding DNA: TGTGCCAGCAGTTTATCGGCACAGGGGGTCGGCGAGACCCAGTACTTC.

V gene TRBV7-4 combines with J gene TRBJ1-2; TRBD1 aligns across 8 bases. Germline assignment: CDR1 SGHVT and CDR2 SQSDAQ. The CDR3 totals 14 residues. J was trimmed by 6 bases and V by 5 bases; bases with no gene match: 8. This chain's CDR3 is CASSPRDRSDGYTF. CDR3 bases: TGTGCCAGCAGCCCTCGGGACAGGAGTGATGGCTACACCTTC. Full variable domain (remainder filled in from reference TRBV7-4 and TRBJ1-2): GAGVSQSPRYKVAKRGRDVALRCDSISGHVTLYWYRQTLGQGSEVLTYSQSDAQRDKSGRPSGRFSAERPERSVSTLKIQRTEQGDSAVYLCASSPRDRSDGYTFGSGTRLTVV.

The chain has TRBV6-1 and TRBJ2-7; 9 nucleotides line up with TRBD1. CDR1 and CDR2 (germline): MNHNS, SASEGT. There are 14 residues in the CDR3. V lost 3 bases, J lost 4 bases, and 4 bases stayed unmatched. As DNA, the CDR3 is TGTGCCAGCAGTGACACAGGGGGCCCTTACGAGCAGTACTTC. It is translated as CASSDTGGPYEQYF.

J is TRBJ1-1 and V is TRBV6-2 or TRBV6-3; weak D call: TRBD1 (6 bases). This CDR3 region has 14 residues. Germline V lookup: CDR1 MNHEY, CDR2 SVGEGT. V lost 5 bases and J 2 bases, leaving 12 bases between the germline ends. CDR3 coding DNA: TGTGCCAGCAGTATCGGACAGACAAACACTGAAGCTTTCTTT. This encodes CASSIGQTNTEAFF.

V and J are TRBV6-2 or TRBV6-3 and TRBJ2-1, with TRBD1 as a possible D gene (5 bases). Trimming shortened V by 2 bases and J by 8 bases, and 7 bases separated the two germline ends. Germline CDR1 and CDR2: MNHEY and SVGEGT. CDR3 size: 12 residues. The CDR3 sequence is CASSYRGDEQFF. In DNA form, the CDR3 reads TGTGCCAGCAGTTACAGGGGCGATGAGCAGTTCTTC.

V is TRBV19 and J is TRBJ2-1, with 7 bases matching TRBD2. This CDR3 is 13 amino acids long. The germline CDR1 and CDR2 sequences are LNHDA and SQIVND (reference sequence). Unmatched junction bases numbered 4, after V lost 1 base and J lost 10 bases. The CDR3 DNA is TGTGCCAGTAGTATAGGGACTAGTGGCGAGCAGTTCTTC. Translating it yields CASSIGTSGEQFF.

This rearrangement joins TRBV6-6 to TRBJ1-4; no reliable D call. V gave up 2 bases and J gave up 8 bases, with 12 bases separating them. Germline V CDR1 and CDR2: MNHNY, SVGAGI (reference sequence). The CDR3 has 14 residues. The CDR3 reads CASSYPSAPEKLFF. Written as DNA, the CDR3 is TGTGCCAGCAGTTACCCGAGCGCTCCAGAAAAACTGTTTTTT.

The rearrangement joins TRBV7-9 to TRBJ2-7; 9 nucleotides agree with TRBD1. The CDR3 is 15 amino acids. The ends lost 5 bases at V and 4 bases at J; junction bases unmatched: 9. Germline V gene sequence: CDR1 SEHNR, CDR2 FQNEAQ (reference sequence). The CDR3 bases are TGTGCCAGCAGCCACGCCCCGGGACAGGGTTACGAGCAGTACTTC. Translating gives CASSHAPGQGYEQYF.

DNA of the CDR3: TGCGCCAGCCATCCTAGCGGGGGCTACCTCACAGATACGCAGTATTTT. Its translation: CASHPSGGYLTDTQYF. The chain carries TRBV4-3 and TRBJ2-3, with 10 bases aligning to TRBD2. The J segment lost 2 bases and the V segment lost 8 bases, leaving 10 bases of the junction unmatched. The CDR3 covers 16 residues. CDR1 is LGHNA, CDR2 YSLEER, per germline.

The V gene is TRBV7-6, the J gene TRBJ2-7; perhaps TRBD2 as D (5 bases). Germline-derived CDR1 and CDR2 are SGHVS and FNYEAQ. Trimming left V 5 bases short and J 7 bases short, with 12 bases between. The CDR3 covers 12 residues. DNA for the CDR3: TGTGCCAGCAGCCCCAACGAGGGTGAGCAGTACTTC. It specifies CASSPNEGEQYF.

The CDR3 spells CASSPGANSPLHF. CDR3 bases: TGTGCCAGCTCACCAGGGGCTAATTCACCCCTCCACTTT. The V call is TRBV18, the J call TRBJ1-6; the D gene is possibly TRBD1 (5 bases). This CDR3 region has 13 residues. Germline CDR1 KGHSH, CDR2 LQKENI. The V end lost 2 bases, the J end lost 6 bases, and 5 bases lay between the germline ends.

This chain connects TRBV4-3 to TRBJ1-2, with TRBD1 identical over 7 bases. CDR1 LGHNA and CDR2 YSLEER come from the germline V gene. With 3 bases clipped from V and 6 bases from J, the junction kept 10 bases outside the gene matches. The CDR3 runs 15 residues. Here the CDR3 reads CASSHGPARGNGYTF. CDR3 nucleotide sequence: TGCGCCAGCAGCCATGGACCCGCCAGGGGGAATGGCTACACCTTC.

This clone was detected once. The chain recombines TRBV25-1 with TRBJ2-7, with 7 bases fitting TRBD1. The CDR3 has 18 amino acids. V lost 4 bases and J lost 0; bases outside the gene matches: 15. Germline V gene lookup returns CDR1 MGHDK and CDR2 SYGVNS. The CDR3 sequence is CASSGSAQGVGNSYEQYF. CDR3 coding DNA: TGTGCCAGCAGTGGCTCGGCCCAGGGGGTGGGGAACTCCTACGAGCAGTACTTC.

The V and J genes are TRBV24-1 and TRBJ2-1, with D maybe TRBD2 (7 bases). The CDR3 consists of 11 residues. Trimming removed 5 bases from V and 13 bases from J, with 11 bases in between. CDR1 is KGHDR, CDR2 SFDVKD, per germline. CDR3 bases: TGTGCCACCAGTGGGGGGGGCGTCCAGTTCTTC. Its protein is CATSGGGVQFF.

This clone was seen just once. The chain uses TRBV12-3 or TRBV12-4 and TRBJ1-2; D possibly corresponds to TRBD1 (5 bases). V dropped 6 bases and J dropped 9 bases, with 14 bases sitting between them. This CDR3 contains 12 residues. This CDR3 is CASSSPGGSYTF. In nucleotides, the CDR3 is TGTGCCAGCAGCTCCCCGGGGGGAAGCTACACCTTC.

The J gene is TRBJ2-5, the V gene TRBV28; the D gene is possibly TRBD1 (5 bases). Trimming removed 6 bases from V and 2 bases from J, with 16 bases in between. This CDR3 has 15 amino acids. The germline V gene encodes CDR1 MDHEN and CDR2 SYDVKM. CDR3 coding DNA: TGTGCCAGCAGCCGAACGAGGACACTTCAAGAGACCCAGTACTTC. Encoded protein: CASSRTRTLQETQYF.

This chain uses TRBV30 with TRBJ2-6; 7 nucleotides agree with TRBD1. Germline V gene sequence: CDR1 GTSNPN, CDR2 SVGIG (reference sequence). The ends lost 4 bases at V and 4 bases at J; junction bases unmatched: 4. The CDR3 length is 14 residues. In DNA, the CDR3 is TGTGCCTGGAAGGGGGCGGGCGGGGCCAACGTCCTGACTTTC. Translating gives CAWKGAGGANVLTF. Drawing the rest from reference TRBV30 and TRBJ2-6, the complete variable domain is SQTIHQWPATLVQPVGSPLSLECTVEGTSNPNLYWYRQAAGRGLQLLFYSVGIGQISSEVPQNLSASRPQDRQFILSSKKLLLSDSGFYLCAWKGAGGANVLTFGAGSRLTVL.

This clone occurred once. The chain couples TRBV18 to TRBJ1-2; no clear D. CDR3 length equals 13 residues. Germline V gene sequence: CDR1 KGHSH, CDR2 LQKENI. V was cut by 0 bases and J by 6 bases, with 8 bases left in between. In DNA form, the CDR3 reads TGTGCCAGCTCACCACCGGCAGAGGATGGCTACACCTTC. Residues: CASSPPAEDGYTF.

The chain uses TRBV30 and TRBJ1-2, with a weak D call TRBD1 (5 bases). The germline gives CDR1 GTSNPN, CDR2 SVGIG (reference sequence). V lost 4 bases to trimming and J lost 8 bases, with 14 bases between them. This CDR3 spans 12 amino acids. CDR3 sequence reads: CAWTGMREGYTF. The CDR3 nucleotides read TGTGCCTGGACAGGGATGCGGGAAGGCTACACCTTC.

The chain uses TRBV7-2 and TRBJ2-5; 13 bases map to TRBD2. The trim removed 5 bases at V and 4 bases at J, leaving 7 bases unmatched. Germline V lookup: CDR1 SGHTA, CDR2 FQGNSA. The CDR3 consists of 16 residues. In nucleotides, the CDR3 is TGTGCCAGCAGCCTGCGACTAGCGGGGGGTGGAGAGACCCAGTACTTC. This encodes CASSLRLAGGGETQYF.

The chain joins TRBV19 to TRBJ1-4; TRBD1 might be the D (6 bases). The CDR3 spans 15 residues. The V gene's germline CDR1 is LNHDA and CDR2 SQIVND (reference sequence). V gave up 5 bases and J gave up 3 bases, with 13 bases separating them. The CDR3 sequence: CASSGSTGSNEKLFF. The CDR3 bases are TGTGCCAGTAGTGGTTCGACAGGCTCTAATGAAAAACTGTTTTTT.

This chain joins TRBV2 and TRBJ1-1; D is ambiguous. The length of the CDR3 is 13 residues. The V and J ends lost 7 bases and 3 bases respectively, with 12 bases between them. The germline V gene encodes CDR1 SNHLY and CDR2 FYNNEI. The CDR3 DNA follows: TGTGCCAGCATCCCCGGGATTTACACTGAAGCTTTCTTT. Amino acid sequence: CASIPGIYTEAFF.

This clone was seen only once. V gene TRBV5-4 combines with J gene TRBJ1-1; D might be TRBD1 (6 bases). This CDR3 contains 15 residues. The V end lost 4 bases, the J end lost 2 bases, and 15 bases lay between the germline ends. The V gene's germline CDR1 is SGHNT and CDR2 YYREEE (reference sequence). CDR3 residues: CASSASGTPNTEAFF. The CDR3 region has the DNA TGTGCCAGCAGCGCATCCGGGACACCCAACACTGAAGCTTTCTTT.